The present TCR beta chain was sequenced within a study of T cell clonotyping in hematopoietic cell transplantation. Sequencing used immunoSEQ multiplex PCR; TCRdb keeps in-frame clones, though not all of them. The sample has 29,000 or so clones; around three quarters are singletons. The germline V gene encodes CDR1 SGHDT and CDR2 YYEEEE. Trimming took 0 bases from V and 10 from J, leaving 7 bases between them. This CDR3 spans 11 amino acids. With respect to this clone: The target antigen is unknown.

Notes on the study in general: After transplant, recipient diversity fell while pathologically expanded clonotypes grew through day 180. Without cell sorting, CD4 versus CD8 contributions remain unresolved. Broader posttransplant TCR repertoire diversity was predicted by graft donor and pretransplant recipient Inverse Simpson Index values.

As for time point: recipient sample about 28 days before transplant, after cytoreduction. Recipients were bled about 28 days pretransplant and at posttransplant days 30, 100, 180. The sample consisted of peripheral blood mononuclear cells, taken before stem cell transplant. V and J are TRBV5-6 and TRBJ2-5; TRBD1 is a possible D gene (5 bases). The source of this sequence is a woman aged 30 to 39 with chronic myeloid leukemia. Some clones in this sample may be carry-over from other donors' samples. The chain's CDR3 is CASSLAGLQYF. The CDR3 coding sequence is TGTGCCAGCAGCTTGGCAGGGCTCCAGTACTTC.